This T cell receptor beta chain was sequenced for a study of response to subunit inactivated influenza vaccine. Study-wide results and caveats: Authors suggested seasonal influenza vaccinations each recruit few new T cells.

Of note for this clonotype: The target antigen is unknown.

TCRdb used MiXCR to reprocess the RT-PCR reads, holding one entry per CDR3 protein. Of approximately 680,000 distinct CDR3 sequences detected, more than 15% appear once; the ten largest clones hold 11%. This CDR3 has 13 residues. Trimming cost V 7 bases and J 1 base, with 9 bases left between them. Germline loops: CDR1 MNHNS, CDR2 SASEGT. This TCR was recovered from a middle-aged man who received an inactivated influenza vaccine. The input for sequencing was PBMCs from blood, taken roughly 13 days after vaccination. The gene calls are TRBV6-1 and TRBJ2-3; D remains ambiguous. In DNA, the CDR3 is TGTGCCAGCATCGCCCCTGGCACAGATACGCAGTATTTT. This translates into CASIAPGTDTQYF.